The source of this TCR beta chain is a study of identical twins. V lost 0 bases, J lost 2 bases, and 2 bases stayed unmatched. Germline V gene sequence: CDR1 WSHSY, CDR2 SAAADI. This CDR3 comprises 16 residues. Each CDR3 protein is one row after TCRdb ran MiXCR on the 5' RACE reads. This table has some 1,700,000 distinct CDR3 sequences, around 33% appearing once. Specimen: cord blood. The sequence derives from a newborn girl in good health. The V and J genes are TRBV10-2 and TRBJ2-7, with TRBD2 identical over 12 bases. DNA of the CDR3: TGCGCCAGCAGTGAGTCCCGACTAGCGGGGGCCTACGAGCAGTACTTC. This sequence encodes CASSESRLAGAYEQYF.